This T cell receptor beta chain emerged from a study of blood T cell repertoires in COVID-19. Study at large: The United States, Italy and Spain provided the acute and convalescent COVID-19 samples.

CDR3 size: 14 residues. V was trimmed by 6 bases and J by 0 bases, leaving 11 bases between them. CDR1 MNHEY and CDR2 SVGAGI come from the germline V gene. Some clones are missing from TCRdb's copy, which holds only in-frame ones; the method was immunoSEQ multiplex PCR. The sample consists of about 62,000 clones, around 86% of them appearing once. The sequence was obtained from a man aged 65 to 85 with acute or convalescent COVID-19. The chain is built from TRBV6-5 and TRBJ1-1; no clear D. Sample: peripheral blood. The CDR3 spells CASRPRNMNTEAFF. In DNA form, the CDR3 reads TGTGCCAGCAGGCCCAGGAATATGAACACTGAAGCTTTCTTT.